This note documents a single TCR beta chain sequence. 60 Vbeta and 13 Jbeta primers were used in PCR. Sequencing was performed with immunoSEQ multiplex PCR; in TCRdb, only in-frame clones are kept and a portion is missing. The sample lists roughly 120,000 clones; roughly 62% were seen once. V lost 7 bases, J lost 1 base, and 20 bases lay in between. Germline V gene lookup returns CDR1 MNHEY and CDR2 SMNVEV (reference sequence). The CDR3 contains 18 residues. Healthy donors of bone marrow made up the group. This record belongs to a study of cytomegalovirus exposure and HLA in healthy donors. The TCR originated in a man younger than 40 in good health and CMV-seropositive. The V call is TRBV27, the J call TRBJ2-6, with TRBD1 as a possible D gene (6 bases). The sequencing sample was made of PBMCs. CDR3 amino acids: CASTSTYTGWSGANVLTF. Here the CDR3 DNA reads TGTGCCAGCACCTCCACGTACACAGGGTGGTCTGGGGCCAACGTCCTGACTTTC.